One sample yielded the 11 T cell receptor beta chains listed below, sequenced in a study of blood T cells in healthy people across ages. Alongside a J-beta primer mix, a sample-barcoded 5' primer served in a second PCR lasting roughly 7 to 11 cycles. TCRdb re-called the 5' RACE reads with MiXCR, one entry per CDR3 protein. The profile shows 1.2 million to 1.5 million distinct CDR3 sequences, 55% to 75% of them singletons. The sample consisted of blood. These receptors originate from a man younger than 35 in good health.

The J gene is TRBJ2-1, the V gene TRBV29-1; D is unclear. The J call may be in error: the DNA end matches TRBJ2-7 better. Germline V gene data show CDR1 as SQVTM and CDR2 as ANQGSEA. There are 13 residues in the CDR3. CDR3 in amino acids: CSVDQRAYNEQYF. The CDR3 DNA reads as TGCAGCGTCGATCAGCGTGCCTACAATGAGCAGTACTTC.

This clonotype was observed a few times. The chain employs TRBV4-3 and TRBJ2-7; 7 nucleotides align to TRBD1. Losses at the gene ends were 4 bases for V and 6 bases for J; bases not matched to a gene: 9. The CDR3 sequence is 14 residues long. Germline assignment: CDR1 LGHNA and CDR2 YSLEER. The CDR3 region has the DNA TGCGCCAGCAGCCTGAGGGACAGCTTCGGCGAGCAGTACTTC. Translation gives CASSLRDSFGEQYF.

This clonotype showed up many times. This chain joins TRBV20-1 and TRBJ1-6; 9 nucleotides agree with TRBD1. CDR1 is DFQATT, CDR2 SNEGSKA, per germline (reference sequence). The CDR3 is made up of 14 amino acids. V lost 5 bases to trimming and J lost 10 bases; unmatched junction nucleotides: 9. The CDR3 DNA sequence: TGCAGTGCTCGACCGGGACAGGGAAGGTCACCCCTCCACTTT. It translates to CSARPGQGRSPLHF.

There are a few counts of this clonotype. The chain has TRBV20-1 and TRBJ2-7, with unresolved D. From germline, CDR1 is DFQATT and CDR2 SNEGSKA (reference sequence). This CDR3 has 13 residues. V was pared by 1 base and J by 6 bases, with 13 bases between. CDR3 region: CSARGILGFEQYF. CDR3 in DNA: TGCAGTGCTAGAGGCATCCTGGGATTCGAGCAGTACTTC.

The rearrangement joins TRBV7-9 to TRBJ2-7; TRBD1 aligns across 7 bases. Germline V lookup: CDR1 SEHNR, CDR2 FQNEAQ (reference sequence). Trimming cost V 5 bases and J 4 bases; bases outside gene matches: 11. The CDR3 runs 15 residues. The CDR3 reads CASSAVDRVPYEQYF. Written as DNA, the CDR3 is TGTGCCAGCAGCGCGGTAGACAGGGTACCGTACGAGCAGTACTTC.

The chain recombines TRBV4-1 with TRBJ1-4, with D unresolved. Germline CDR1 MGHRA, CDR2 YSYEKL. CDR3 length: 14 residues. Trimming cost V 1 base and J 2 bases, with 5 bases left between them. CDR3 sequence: CASSQVQTNEKLFF. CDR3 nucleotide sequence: TGCGCCAGCAGCCAAGTACAGACTAATGAAAAACTGTTTTTT.

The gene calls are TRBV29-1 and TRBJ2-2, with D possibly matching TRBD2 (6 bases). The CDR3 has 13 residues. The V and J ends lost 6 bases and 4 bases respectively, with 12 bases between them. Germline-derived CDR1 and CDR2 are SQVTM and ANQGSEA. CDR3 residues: CSVLAALTGELFF. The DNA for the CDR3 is TGCAGCGTACTAGCAGCCCTCACCGGGGAGCTGTTTTTT.

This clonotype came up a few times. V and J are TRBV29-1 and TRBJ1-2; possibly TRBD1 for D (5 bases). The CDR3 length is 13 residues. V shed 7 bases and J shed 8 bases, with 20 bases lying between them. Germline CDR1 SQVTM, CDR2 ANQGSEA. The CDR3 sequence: CSAGKGTSSGYTF. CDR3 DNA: TGCAGCGCCGGCAAAGGGACTTCGAGCGGCTACACCTTC. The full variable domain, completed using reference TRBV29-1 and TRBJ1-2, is SAVISQKPSRDICQRGTSLTIQCQVDSQVTMMFWYRQQPGQSLTLIATANQGSEATYESGFVIDKFPISRPNLTFSTLTVSNMSPEDSSIYLCSAGKGTSSGYTFGSGTRLTVV.

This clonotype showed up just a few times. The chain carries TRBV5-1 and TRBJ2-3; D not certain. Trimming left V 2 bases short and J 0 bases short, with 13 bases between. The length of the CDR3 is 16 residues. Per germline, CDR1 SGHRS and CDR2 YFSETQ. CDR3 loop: CASSFLGQTSTDTQYF. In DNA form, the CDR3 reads TGCGCCAGCAGCTTCCTTGGGCAGACTAGCACAGATACGCAGTATTTT.

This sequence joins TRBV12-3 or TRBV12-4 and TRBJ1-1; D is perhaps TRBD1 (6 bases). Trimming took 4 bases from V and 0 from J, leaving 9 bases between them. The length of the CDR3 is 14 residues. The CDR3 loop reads CASSWGAMNTEAFF. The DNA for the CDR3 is TGTGCCAGCAGTTGGGGGGCGATGAACACTGAAGCTTTCTTT.

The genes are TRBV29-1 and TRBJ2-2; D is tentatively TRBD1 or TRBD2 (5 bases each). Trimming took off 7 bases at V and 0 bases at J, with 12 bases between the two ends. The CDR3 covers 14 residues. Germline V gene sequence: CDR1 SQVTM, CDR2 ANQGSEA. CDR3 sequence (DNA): TGCAGCGCCACCGGGACCACGAACACCGGGGAGCTGTTTTTT. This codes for CSATGTTNTGELFF.